The entry that follows covers one T cell receptor (beta chain) sequence. Its target is unknown. V lost 2 bases to trimming and J lost 1 base, with 9 bases between them. The CDR3 covers 15 residues. Looked up from germline, CDR1 is MRHNA and CDR2 is SNTAGT. This entry is derived from a study of EBV T-cell therapy then PD-1 blockade in nasopharyngeal carcinoma. Measured with immunoSEQ multiplex PCR; TCRdb has only the in-frame clones, and not every one. Of about 20,000 clones listed, about 80% are singletons. Time point reported: 266 days after commencement of treatment, after nivolumab therapy. Treatment here: AdE1-LMPpoly-expanded autologous EBV-specific T-cell therapy followed by anti-PD-1 nivolumab.

The sequencing used CD8+ T cells from blood, collected at day 266 from a patient whose treatment included autologous EBV-specific T cells and nivolumab. The sequence came from a middle-aged man with nasopharyngeal carcinoma. The rearrangement joins TRBV6-4 to TRBJ2-1; D is unclear. The CDR3 sequence is CASSDGLESYNEQFF. In DNA, the CDR3 is TGTGCCAGCAGTGACGGTCTGGAGTCCTACAATGAGCAGTTCTTC.